Below, one T cell receptor beta chain is given with its context. Its specific antigen is unknown. Base qualities were left out, and no much larger clone turns up one base away. The data are from a study of blood T cell repertoires in COVID-19 (dated by TCRdb to about 2020). About the full investigation: Samples covering the acute and convalescent phases of COVID-19 were provided by collaborators in the United States, Italy and Spain. The samples were drawn from two sources: the first 160 participants of the ongoing ImmuneRACE study, and 1,254 subjects contributed by 6 global collaborators. Nearly every sample came with metadata listing a de-identified subject ID, COVID-19 status, age in years and sex. A freely available public database, intended as a resource for researchers studying the immune response to SARS-CoV-2, is where the repertoires were released. Subjects who had been exposed to COVID-19, were actively infected with it, or had recovered from it provided the deeply sampled blood TCRbeta repertoires that made up the dataset. Where HLA class I and class II types were available, the types were taken from metadata supplied by the sample provider, not from assay-based typing. The material from the prospective study consisted of cDNA or gDNA derived from T cells, B-cell-depleted T cells, or PBMCs. The study at large found these results: How much clinical and demographic metadata was included differed by source and by participant, and the metadata was provided uncurated.

The collaborating institutions used their own protocols to collect whole blood in K2EDTA tubes. For TCRbeta analysis, collaborators shipped samples in one of three forms: frozen whole blood, isolated PBMCs, or DNA extracted from either of those sample types. The germline V and J ends show losses of 6 bases and 7 bases respectively, and no gene match explains 8 bases of the junction. The CDR3, cysteine through phenylalanine, is 14 amino acids long. Just CDR3 DNA is preserved here, 42 bases in frame from base 1. The CDR1 and CDR2 encoded by the germline V gene (reference sequence) are SEHNR and FQNEAQ. TCRbeta CDR3 regions were amplified from genomic DNA by means of the immunoSEQ Assay, a bias-controlled multiplex PCR. The original methods were these. The number of nucleated cells in each sample was estimated from the amplification of reference gene primers within the assay. To quantify the absolute abundance of each unique TCRbeta CDR3 rearrangement, sequence reads were collapsed and filtered. Productive Simpson clonality was computed per sample as the square root of Simpson's diversity index over productive rearrangements. TCRdb stores this immuneACCESS table with in-frame sequences only. Part of the clones is absent; in the studies checked, under half of the shortfall reflects unresolved V genes, and no reason is known for the rest. Clone size and V and J calls were adopted from that table, with D and trimming inferred from the DNA. This sample is represented by about 90,000 clones; approximately 80% of them were singletons. The top ten hold 7% of the sample.

This receptor was identified in a man between 65 and 80 years old with acute or convalescent COVID-19. Source material: peripheral blood. The chain joins TRBV7-9 to TRBJ2-3, with TRBD2 identical over 9 junction bases. The CDR3 protein: CASSFLAGINTQYF. The DNA sequence reads TGTGCCAGCAGTTTTCTAGCGGGAATAAATACGCAGTATTTT.